This record concerns one TCR beta chain sequence. The assay was immunoSEQ multiplex PCR, and TCRdb's table has in-frame clones only and misses some. Here the sample spans about 490,000 clones, over 75% being singletons. This sample stems from a study of shared clonotypes between healthy human individuals. Unsorted material relied on about 100 million PBMCs as the source of genomic DNA. From germline, CDR1 is MDHEN and CDR2 SYDVKM. Trimming at V came to 2 bases and at J to 3 bases, leaving 4 bases not matched to a gene. This CDR3 comprises 14 residues. The sequence was collected from a woman between 35 and 50 years old in good health. Some clones in this sample may be carry-over from other donors' samples. Sequenced sample: PBMCs. The genes are TRBV28 and TRBJ2-7; 7 bases are shared with TRBD2. CDR3 nucleotides: TGTGCCAGCAGTTTAGCGGGAGTCGACTACGAGCAGTACTTC. As protein: CASSLAGVDYEQYF.